This TCR beta chain was obtained from a study of blood T cell repertoires in COVID-19. Study overall: T cells, B-cell-depleted T cells, or PBMCs supplied cDNA or gDNA.

Trimming removed 6 bases at V and 2 bases at J, with 10 bases between. This CDR3 is 13 amino acids long. Germline V gene data show CDR1 as KGHSH and CDR2 as LQKENI. Using immunoSEQ multiplex PCR, the repertoire was profiled, and TCRdb retains in-frame clones only, with some absent. The sample holds around 41,000 clones, around 87% seen once. The source of this sequence is a woman of 80 years or more with active COVID-19. The sequencing sample was made of peripheral blood. The V call is TRBV18, the J call TRBJ2-5; tentatively, D is TRBD1 (5 bases). DNA of the CDR3: TGTGCCAGCTCCGACAGTATTCAAGAGACCCAGTACTTC. It codes for CASSDSIQETQYF.